This T cell receptor beta chain is drawn from a study of cytomegalovirus exposure and HLA in healthy donors (dated by TCRdb to about 2017). About the study as a whole: According to an earlier analysis of a few hundred of the donors, about 180 million T cells yielded roughly 110 million unique TCR beta sequences and 276 Gb of sequence data. An early release covering just under 650 HLA-typed donors comprised roughly 300 gigabases of sequencing data and around 80 million unique TCR sequences. Of the roughly 410 genotyped donors, roughly 80% were placed in the genetic ancestry cluster associated with self-reported Caucasian donors. The aim of the study was to test whether cataloging public T cell receptors could identify signatures of past pathogen exposure. The T cell repertoires of 666 subjects were profiled by immunosequencing and related to cytomegalovirus serostatus. Along with the roughly 610-subject first cohort, a separate validation cohort of over a hundred different subjects was used. High-throughput TCR immunosequencing, statistical association of individual TCRs with disease status, and machine learning were combined to predict cytomegalovirus infection status. To study patterns of TCR occurrence, a later analysis re-analyzed previously published TCR beta repertoires from 666 donors and added high-resolution HLA genotyping. Rather than using new phenotypic data, the later analysis identified candidate immune exposures from TCR beta sequences and from how often those sequences occurred across donors. An earlier analysis of several hundred of the donors applied high-throughput TCR beta sequencing to assess whether each TCR beta V gene segment acted as functional or pseudogenic. Donor age, sex, ethnicity and CMV serostatus were collected together with the repertoire data. A later genetic analysis took genome-wide SNP genotypes for about three fifths of the 666 donors and used that subset as a discovery cohort. Every discovery cohort repertoire had been produced on one sequencing platform. HLA typing included class I and class II loci at four-digit resolution. The number of typed donors differed by locus: about 620-640 for A, B, C, DRB1 and DQB1; 500 to 550 for DQA1; around 610 for DPA1; and roughly 490 for DPB1. Roughly 5 DR-DQ haplotypes were handled as single units for association and clustering because linkage in the cohort was strong. On average, 235,054 unique TCR beta nucleotide sequences were sequenced per donor among a few hundred genotyped donors of the cohort, with roughly 18% of those sequences being non-productive.

The cohort comprised 710 or so healthy bone marrow donors. At the time of sampling, every cohort member was nominally healthy, though immune exposures that went unrecorded were likely present. CMV serostatus was positive for about 300 and negative for about half of the roughly 670 cohort members, and was not recorded for this donor. A peripheral blood sample was collected from each donor, and TCR beta sequencing was performed on peripheral blood mononuclear cells. Genomic DNA was extracted from the blood cell samples with the Qiagen DNeasy Blood Extraction Kit. In the germline V gene (reference sequence), CDR1 corresponds to LNHDA and CDR2 to SQIVND. V gives up 5 bases and J gives up 0 bases, and the segment between their germline ends measures 11 bases. The CDR3, from cysteine to phenylalanine, totals 15 residues. CDR3 DNA is the only sequence kept; it has 45 bases, read in frame from the first base.

The paper as a whole reports these results and caveats: In vitro tests confirmed that three of the cytomegalovirus-associated TCR beta chains recognize cytomegalovirus antigens. Compared with equally common non-associated chains, HLA-associated TCR beta chains in a later analysis were more clonally expanded and had lower generation probabilities. A cluster of highly shared sequence variants was judged likely to be a technical artifact of the sequencing pipeline. A further reported finding was that TCR beta sequences accurately predicted the HLA-A and HLA-B alleles for most subjects in the first cohort. The classifier was reported to diagnose cytomegalovirus status with high specificity and sensitivity in both the original cohort and the validation cohort. Some IMGT-functional V segments, including TRBV6-2 and TRBV6-3, could not be told apart with the 87-base-pair reads, so those segments were excluded. It was suggested by the authors that the approach could potentially be generalized to other disease states and immunological phenotypes. Because HLA typing was unavailable for some donors at each locus, only the typed subset was used in association tests. In a later genetic analysis, a missense DCLRE1C variant was associated with V-gene and J-gene trimming of TCR beta chains, and the association was replicated in an independent cohort. Sequencing depth was assumed to be roughly uniform across donors in the presence/absence analyses, though that assumption may not hold. Immune exposure information for the cohort was limited to CMV serostatus. Only TCR beta chains were sequenced in this cohort, and the absence of alpha or paired-chain data limited detectable features. In a later analysis, most CMV-associated TCR beta chains were found to appear HLA-restricted, with HLA associations seemingly driven largely by CMV exposure. In an earlier analysis of roughly 560 of the donors, most TCR beta V segments were observed in productive rearrangements about 87% or about 30% of the time, broadly matching IMGT annotations. Seventeen rarely observed V segments, including chromosome 9 orphons, were excluded from the earlier analysis of approximately 500 of the donors because counts were too low. Several of the top co-occurrence clusters appeared to be linked to parvovirus B19, influenza, CMV and Epstein-Barr virus, according to a later analysis. Strong co-occurrence of HLA alleles, especially DR and DQ, made assigning TCR associations to individual alleles difficult. Most TCR sequences were seen in very few donors, while some public TCRs were found in many individuals. At a false discovery rate of 0.05, a later analysis linked 15,000 to 20,000 TCR beta sequences to specific HLA alleles. The study listed 164 TCR beta chains as associated with cytomegalovirus. Linkage disequilibrium might explain the correlated functional status among segregating V segments, but an unknown experimental factor could not be ruled out. Compared with the approximately 670-donor mean, donors in an Asian-associated ancestry cluster had fewer N-insertions in productive TCRs, according to a later genetic analysis. In a later analysis, TCR association rates were found to vary across HLA loci, with the most associated TCRs seen for DRB1 alleles and the fewest for HLA-C alleles.

The library relied on the immunoSEQ multiplex PCR assay. For the multiplex PCR, a mixture combining 60 forward primers for TCR Vbeta segments and 13 reverse primers for TCR Jbeta segments was used. Amplification of the CDR3 region of rearranged TCR beta genes was performed with a multiplex PCR assay on genomic DNA. The Illumina HiSeq System was used to sequence the amplified TCR beta libraries as 87-base-pair reads. From the authors' description of their analysis: In a later analysis, 80 million or so unique TCR beta chains were counted across the approximately 670 repertoires, and roughly 10 million of these chains were shared by at least two donors. A nearest-neighbor algorithm error-corrected the raw reads and collapsed the reads into unique sequences, merging closely related sequences to remove PCR and sequencing errors. To assign V, D and J gene segments, CDR3 sequences were aligned to IMGT reference sequences. For a sequence to be retained, a match of at least six nucleotides to both a V gene segment and a J gene segment was required. A rearrangement counted as productive if the CDR3 had no stop codons and remained in frame with V and J, and every other rearrangement counted as non-productive. CDR3 was defined by IMGT convention, running from the second conserved V-encoded cysteine to the conserved J-encoded phenylalanine. The earlier analysis of about 570 of the donors excluded any sequence lacking an unambiguous match to a single V gene segment. In an earlier analysis of approximately 500 of the donors, a V segment was called functional when productive rearrangements were above 56.7%, and segregating when the standard deviation between donors exceeded 5%. A statistical classification framework was built to diagnose cytomegalovirus status from the catalog of TCR beta chain sequences. V and J gene assignment, in a later analysis, came from comparing TCR nucleotide sequences with IMGT/GENE-DB human TR gene sequences. Using the TCRdist pipeline, a later analysis assigned CDR3 sequences along with most-parsimonious VDJ recombination scenarios. A later analysis defined each TCR beta chain by its CDR3 amino acid sequence plus V-gene family, and excluded reads lacking a unique V-gene family. In a later analysis, fewer than 600 highly shared, low-generation-probability nucleotide sequences were removed to address suspected cross-contamination and a sequencing artifact. In a later analysis, a clonal expansion index was calculated for each public chain from normalized within-repertoire ranks of inferred template counts. In a later analysis, generation probabilities were computed using a VDJ recombination model fitted to out-of-frame rearrangements, and the results were checked against IGoR. In a later analysis, TCR-TCR, TCR-HLA and TCR-CMV co-occurrence was scored with hypergeometric tests, and a repertoire-size bias correction was applied to TCR pairs. In a later analysis, false discovery rates were estimated by permuting HLA or CMV assignments 20 times. In a later analysis, co-occurring TCRs were grouped using DBSCAN, and TCRdist sequence similarity was added for clustering within HLA-allele-positive subsets. Co-occurrence clustering excluded repertoires with fewer than 30,000 or more than 120,000 public chains, plus five with anomalous nucleotide sharing. As stored in TCRdb, this immuneACCESS dataset retains in-frame rearrangements with V and J assigned. A fraction of the clones does not appear; measured against another copy, unresolved V genes explain less than half of the discrepancy, and the remainder lacks a known reason. That table gives V, J and clone size, and the DNA gave D and trimming. The sample contains under 170,000 clones, around 79% of them found a single time. The ten top clones hold roughly 3.4% of the sample.

There are a few counts of this clone. The antigen it binds to is not known. No much larger clone exists at a distance of one base, and base qualities are not known. The source of this sequence is a human donor in good health. The sequenced sample was PBMCs. The rearrangement combines TRBV19 with TRBJ1-5; TRBD1 might be the D gene, on 6 matching bases. In nucleotides, the sequence is TGTGCCAGTAGTCCGGGACAAGCTAGCAATCAGCCCCAGCATTTT. Translated, it reads CASSPGQASNQPQHF.